Below are 26 T cell receptor beta chains sequenced from a single sample in a study of cytomegalovirus exposure and HLA in healthy donors. The data were produced by immunoSEQ multiplex PCR, yet TCRdb's version contains in-frame clones alone and is incomplete. The sample holds around 150,000 clones, about 88% seen once. The sequenced material came from PBMCs. Receptors were obtained from a man between 18 and 29 years old in good health and CMV-seronegative.

V is TRBV5-1 and J is TRBJ2-1; D might be TRBD2 (5 bases). The V end was cut by 0 bases, the J end by 3 bases, with 10 bases between. This CDR3 has 15 residues. Germline-derived CDR1 and CDR2 are SGHRS and YFSETQ. CDR3 sequence: CASSLGRASYNEQFF. The CDR3 DNA sequence: TGCGCCAGCAGCTTGGGGCGGGCCAGCTACAATGAGCAGTTCTTC. Based on the CDR3 plus reference TRBV5-1 and TRBJ2-1, the full variable domain is KAGVTQTPRYLIKTRGQQVTLSCSPISGHRSVSWYQQTPGQGLQFLFEYFSETQRNKGNFPGRFSGRQFSNSRSEMNVSTLELGDSALYLCASSLGRASYNEQFFGPGTRLTVL.

This chain uses TRBV6-1 with TRBJ1-2, with 9 bases aligning to TRBD1. J lost 8 bases, V lost 2 bases, and 9 bases had no gene match. The CDR3 is 15 residues long. Per germline, CDR1 MNHNS and CDR2 SASEGT. In nucleotides, the CDR3 is TGTGCCAGCAGTGAATGGGGACAGGGTGTCTACGGCTACACCTTC. Its protein product is CASSEWGQGVYGYTF.

The chain is built from TRBV7-9 and TRBJ1-1; 8 nucleotides agree with TRBD1. Germline loops: CDR1 SEHNR, CDR2 FQNEAQ (reference sequence). CDR3 size: 16 residues. V was clipped by 5 bases and J by 4 bases; unmatched bases: 12. This CDR3 is CASSTRQGILGTEAFF. The CDR3 nucleotides are TGTGCCAGCAGCACCCGACAGGGGATATTAGGCACTGAAGCTTTCTTT.

The J gene is TRBJ1-1, the V gene TRBV28; 8 nucleotides agree with TRBD1. The V and J ends lost 5 bases and 0 bases, in that order; junction bases with no gene match: 14. This CDR3 contains 18 residues. Germline V gene sequence: CDR1 MDHEN, CDR2 SYDVKM. The CDR3 DNA follows: TGTGCCAGCAGTCCAAGGACAGGGAGTCCGGTGGTGAACACTGAAGCTTTCTTT. Encoded protein: CASSPRTGSPVVNTEAFF. Supplemented by reference TRBV28 and TRBJ1-1, the full variable domain reads DVKVTQSSRYLVKRTGEKVFLECVQDMDHENMFWYRQDPGLGLRLIYFSYDVKMKEKGDIPEGYSVSREKKERFSLILESASTNQTSMYLCASSPRTGSPVVNTEAFFGQGTRLTVV.

The chain uses TRBV10-2 and TRBJ1-2, with D maybe TRBD1 (5 bases). Germline loops: CDR1 WSHSY, CDR2 SAAADI. V was cut by 0 bases and J by 4 bases, with 12 bases left in between. The CDR3 length is 15 residues. The CDR3 region is CASSESLQGRYGYTF. The CDR3 nucleotides read TGCGCCAGCAGTGAGTCTTTGCAGGGCCGCTATGGCTACACCTTC.

The chain recombines TRBV6-8 with TRBJ2-2; 8 bases fit TRBD1. V trimming: 0 bases; J trimming: 3 bases; junction bases outside the gene matches: 6. In germline, CDR1 is MNHGY, CDR2 SAAAGT. CDR3 length: 17 residues. CDR3 in amino acids: CASSYSPGQGDTGELFF. In DNA form, the CDR3 reads TGTGCCAGCAGTTACTCCCCTGGACAGGGCGACACCGGGGAGCTGTTTTTT.

The rearrangement uses TRBV6-6 and TRBJ2-4; D not certain. CDR3 length: 11 residues. The germline V gene has CDR1 MNHNY and CDR2 SVGAGI (reference sequence). V was shortened by 6 bases and J by 8 bases, with 8 bases between the two germline ends. The chain's CDR3 is CASRAVDIQYF. CDR3 sequence (DNA): TGTGCCAGCAGGGCTGTGGACATTCAGTACTTC.

This sequence joins TRBV27 and TRBJ1-1; 9 bases are shared with TRBD1. Germline loops: CDR1 MNHEY, CDR2 SMNVEV (reference sequence). The CDR3 totals 14 residues. V dropped 3 bases and J dropped 3; count of bases not matched to a gene: 2. CDR3 loop: CASSLTGGDTEAFF. For the CDR3, the DNA is TGTGCCAGCAGTTTGACAGGGGGGGACACTGAAGCTTTCTTT.

The chain carries TRBV27 and TRBJ2-7; a possible D gene is TRBD1 (6 bases). Germline V lookup: CDR1 MNHEY, CDR2 SMNVEV (reference sequence). Between the trimmed V and J ends, which lost 4 bases and 2 bases, there was a span of 12 bases. The CDR3 contains 14 residues. DNA of the CDR3: TGTGCCAGCAGTTCATCGGGACAACCCTACGAGCAGTACTTC. It specifies CASSSSGQPYEQYF.

The rearrangement joins TRBV29-1 to TRBJ1-1, with a tentative D call TRBD1 (6 bases). V shed 6 bases and J shed 3 bases, with 14 bases lying between them. This CDR3 is 13 amino acids long. Germline values: CDR1 SQVTM, CDR2 ANQGSEA. The CDR3 bases are TGCAGCGTCCAGAGGGGGTTATACACTGAAGCTTTCTTT. Translated: CSVQRGLYTEAFF.

The chain is built from TRBV11-2 and TRBJ2-1, with D maybe TRBD1 (5 bases). The germline V gene has CDR1 SGHAT and CDR2 FQNNGV. V dropped 1 base and J dropped 12 bases, with 10 bases sitting between them. This CDR3 contains 12 residues. The CDR3, as DNA: TGTGCCAGCAGCTTAGTGGGGCTATGGCAGTTCTTC. Translated, it gives CASSLVGLWQFF. The variable domain in full, with the rest retrieved from reference TRBV11-2 and TRBJ2-1, is EAGVAQSPRYKIIEKRQSVAFWCNPISGHATLYWYQQILGQGPKLLIQFQNNGVVDDSQLPKDRFSAERLKGVDSTLKIQPAKLEDSAVYLCASSLVGLWQFFGPGTRLTVL.

This clone has a handful of counts. The chain joins TRBV28 to TRBJ2-5; 11 positions agree with TRBD2. Germline trimming cut 3 bases from V and 5 bases from J; bases unmatched to any gene: 8. The CDR3 consists of 16 residues. CDR1 and CDR2 from the germline V gene are MDHEN and SYDVKM. In DNA, the CDR3 is TGTGCCAGCAGTTTGGTAGCGGGGGGGCCTGGGGAGACCCAGTACTTC. Translating gives CASSLVAGGPGETQYF.

V and J are TRBV19 and TRBJ2-7, with a weak D call TRBD1 (5 bases). Germline assignment: CDR1 LNHDA and CDR2 SQIVND (reference sequence). The CDR3 has 15 residues. Trimming shortened V by 5 bases and J by 2 bases, and 16 bases separated the two germline ends. The CDR3 here is CASSSRQGTPYEQYV. CDR3 coding DNA: TGTGCCAGTAGTTCCCGGCAGGGTACCCCCTACGAGCAGTACGTC.

The rearrangement links TRBV6-1 to TRBJ1-5; D not resolved. Germline loops: CDR1 MNHNS, CDR2 SASEGT. This CDR3 region has 20 residues. V lost 4 bases and J lost 0, with 25 bases in between. The chain's CDR3 is CASSGEWAGPSAYSNQPQHF. CDR3 sequence (DNA): TGTGCCAGCAGTGGGGAGTGGGCAGGACCCAGCGCCTATAGCAATCAGCCCCAGCATTTT.

The rearrangement uses TRBV6-5 and TRBJ2-3; 7 bases match TRBD2. Per germline, CDR1 MNHEY and CDR2 SVGAGI. The V gene end was trimmed by 0 bases and the J gene end by 2 bases; junction bases not matched to a gene: 5. The CDR3 has 16 amino acids. CDR3 residues: CASSYSMGGTTDTQYF. Written as DNA, the CDR3 is TGTGCCAGCAGTTACTCGATGGGGGGGACCACAGATACGCAGTATTTT.

The chain uses TRBV6-5 and TRBJ2-7, with D possibly being TRBD2 (5 bases). From germline, CDR1 is MNHEY and CDR2 SVGAGI. The CDR3 is 13 residues long. Trimming removed 10 bases at V and 2 bases at J, with 15 bases between. CDR3 DNA: TGTGCCATGGGGAGACCCCACCCCTACGAGCAGTACGTC. Its protein product is CAMGRPHPYEQYV.

This chain connects TRBV7-9 to TRBJ2-5; 7 positions agree with TRBD1. Germline assignment: CDR1 SEHNR and CDR2 FQNEAQ (reference sequence). The CDR3 covers 16 residues. The V gene end was trimmed by 2 bases and the J gene end by 1 base; junction bases not matched to a gene: 7. Written as DNA, the CDR3 is TGTGCCAGCAGCTTACGCCGGGACAGCCTCCAAGAGACCCAGTACTTC. Amino acids: CASSLRRDSLQETQYF.

V usage is TRBV6-1 and J usage is TRBJ2-7; D is undetermined. The germline CDR1 and CDR2 sequences are MNHNS and SASEGT. V was cut by 4 bases and J by 3 bases, with 10 bases left in between. This CDR3 contains 13 residues. The CDR3 bases are TGTGCCAGCAGTGCGACGAGGAACTACGAGCAGTACGTC. Translated, it gives CASSATRNYEQYV.

This clone was found a few times. The chain couples TRBV19 to TRBJ2-2; possibly TRBD2 for D (6 bases). From germline, CDR1 is LNHDA and CDR2 SQIVND (reference sequence). V was cut by 9 bases and J by 2 bases, with 16 bases left in between. The CDR3 sequence is 15 residues long. CDR3 loop: CARRGLPINTGELFF. The DNA for the CDR3 is TGTGCCAGGCGGGGCTTACCGATTAACACCGGGGAGCTGTTTTTT.

This chain connects TRBV6-5 to TRBJ1-1, with TRBD1 matching over 9 bases. V gave up 6 bases and J gave up 5 bases; unmatched junction bases: 7. This CDR3 has 14 residues. Germline lookup yields CDR1 MNHEY and CDR2 SVGAGI. The CDR3 DNA reads as TGTGCCAGCAGCATCCACAGGGGGCGGACTGAAGCTTTCTTT. It is translated as CASSIHRGRTEAFF.

This clone was picked up one time. CDR3 DNA sequence: TGTGCCAGTAGTATCTCCGAAGGGGGGGGATATCGGGAGCTGTTTTTT. As protein: CASSISEGGGYRELFF. The V call is TRBV19, the J call TRBJ2-2, with D maybe TRBD2 (7 bases). The germline CDR1 and CDR2 sequences are LNHDA and SQIVND (reference sequence). The CDR3 length is 16 residues. V was trimmed by 3 bases and J by 9 bases, leaving 20 bases between them.

The chain has TRBV6-5 and TRBJ2-4; D gene uncertain. The germline gives CDR1 MNHEY, CDR2 SVGAGI. CDR3 size: 15 residues. Trimming shortened V by 5 bases and J by 0 bases, and 11 bases separated the two germline ends. The CDR3 region is CASSRSLLAKNIQYF. CDR3 nucleotides: TGTGCCAGCAGTCGTAGCCTACTAGCCAAAAACATTCAGTACTTC.

The chain joins TRBV10-3 to TRBJ2-4; no firm D call. V was shortened by 6 bases and J by 1 base, with 10 bases between the two germline ends. The length of the CDR3 is 14 residues. Per the germline V gene, CDR1 is ENHRY and CDR2 is SYGVKD. The CDR3 DNA sequence: TGTGCCATCAGCCTGACGGAGGCCAAAAACATTCAGTACTTC. Protein sequence: CAISLTEAKNIQYF.

This clone appeared a single time. CDR3 in amino acids: CASSSTTGGEKLFF. The DNA for the CDR3 is TGTGCCAGCAGTTCTACCACAGGGGGCGAAAAACTGTTTTTT. The genes are TRBV6-6 and TRBJ1-4; TRBD1 aligns across 9 bases. The CDR3 has 14 amino acids. V shed 4 bases, J shed 8 bases, and the junction held 5 bases outside the gene matches. From germline, CDR1 is MNHNY and CDR2 SVGAGI (reference sequence).

V is TRBV27 and J is TRBJ1-4; 8 bases are a match to TRBD1. Germline V CDR1 and CDR2: MNHEY, SMNVEV (reference sequence). This CDR3 is 16 amino acids long. V lost 7 bases and J lost 7; bases outside the gene matches: 14. This CDR3 reads CASTPWGGQDFEKLFF. CDR3 nucleotides: TGTGCCAGCACCCCCTGGGGGGGACAGGACTTTGAAAAACTGTTTTTT.

V gene TRBV5-1 combines with J gene TRBJ2-1; 7 bases match TRBD1. Unmatched junction bases numbered 11, after V lost 5 bases and J lost 9 bases. Germline CDR1 reads SGHRS; CDR2 reads YFSETQ. The CDR3 is made up of 14 amino acids. CDR3 DNA: TGCGCCAGCAGGTGGGACAGTAGAACAGGTGAGCAGTTCTTC. Translated, it gives CASRWDSRTGEQFF.